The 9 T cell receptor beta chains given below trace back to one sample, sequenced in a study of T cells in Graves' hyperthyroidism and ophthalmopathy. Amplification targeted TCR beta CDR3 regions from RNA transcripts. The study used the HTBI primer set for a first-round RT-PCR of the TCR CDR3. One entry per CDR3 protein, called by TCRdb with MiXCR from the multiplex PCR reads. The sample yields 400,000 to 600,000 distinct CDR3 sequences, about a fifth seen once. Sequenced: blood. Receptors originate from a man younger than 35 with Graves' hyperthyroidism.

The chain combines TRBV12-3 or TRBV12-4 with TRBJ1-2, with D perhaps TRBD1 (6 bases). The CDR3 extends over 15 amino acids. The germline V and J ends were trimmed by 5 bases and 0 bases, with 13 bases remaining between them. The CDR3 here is CASSPRTVSNYGYTF. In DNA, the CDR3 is TGTGCCAGCAGTCCACGGACAGTTTCTAACTATGGCTACACCTTC.

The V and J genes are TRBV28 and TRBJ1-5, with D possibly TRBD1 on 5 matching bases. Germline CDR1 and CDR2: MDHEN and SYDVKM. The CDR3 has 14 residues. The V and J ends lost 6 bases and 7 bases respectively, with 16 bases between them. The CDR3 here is CASSTQGDGQPQHF. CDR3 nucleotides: TGTGCCAGCAGCACCCAGGGAGACGGACAGCCCCAGCATTTT.

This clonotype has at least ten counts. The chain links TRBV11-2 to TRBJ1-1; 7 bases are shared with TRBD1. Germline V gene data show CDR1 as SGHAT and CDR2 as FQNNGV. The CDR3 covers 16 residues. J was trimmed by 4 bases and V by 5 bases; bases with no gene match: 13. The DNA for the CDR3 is TGTGCCAGCAGCCGAGGAAGGGGACAGCGGGCCACTGAAGCTTTCTTT. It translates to CASSRGRGQRATEAFF. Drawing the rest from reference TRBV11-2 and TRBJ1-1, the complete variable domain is EAGVAQSPRYKIIEKRQSVAFWCNPISGHATLYWYQQILGQGPKLLIQFQNNGVVDDSQLPKDRFSAERLKGVDSTLKIQPAKLEDSAVYLCASSRGRGQRATEAFFGQGTRLTVV.

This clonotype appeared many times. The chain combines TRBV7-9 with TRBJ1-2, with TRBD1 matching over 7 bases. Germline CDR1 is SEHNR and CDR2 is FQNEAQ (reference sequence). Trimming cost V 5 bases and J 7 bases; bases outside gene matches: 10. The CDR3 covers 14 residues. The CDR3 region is CASSVTGASSGYTF. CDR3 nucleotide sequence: TGTGCCAGCAGCGTTACAGGGGCTTCTAGTGGCTACACCTTC.

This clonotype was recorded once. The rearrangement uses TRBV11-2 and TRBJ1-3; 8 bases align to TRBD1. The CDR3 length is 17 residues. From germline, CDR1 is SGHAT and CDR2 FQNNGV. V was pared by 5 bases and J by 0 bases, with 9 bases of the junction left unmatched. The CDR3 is CASSHRTGRASGNTIYF. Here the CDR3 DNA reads TGTGCCAGCAGCCATAGGACAGGGCGGGCCTCTGGAAACACCATATATTTT. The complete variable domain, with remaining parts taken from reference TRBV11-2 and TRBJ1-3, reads EAGVAQSPRYKIIEKRQSVAFWCNPISGHATLYWYQQILGQGPKLLIQFQNNGVVDDSQLPKDRFSAERLKGVDSTLKIQPAKLEDSAVYLCASSHRTGRASGNTIYFGEGSWLTVV.

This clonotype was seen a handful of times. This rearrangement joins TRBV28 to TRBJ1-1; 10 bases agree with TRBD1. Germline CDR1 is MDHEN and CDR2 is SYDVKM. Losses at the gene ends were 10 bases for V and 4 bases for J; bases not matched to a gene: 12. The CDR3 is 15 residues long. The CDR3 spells CATSSMTGGSTEAFF. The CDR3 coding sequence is TGTGCCACCTCCTCCATGACAGGGGGCTCCACTGAAGCTTTCTTT.

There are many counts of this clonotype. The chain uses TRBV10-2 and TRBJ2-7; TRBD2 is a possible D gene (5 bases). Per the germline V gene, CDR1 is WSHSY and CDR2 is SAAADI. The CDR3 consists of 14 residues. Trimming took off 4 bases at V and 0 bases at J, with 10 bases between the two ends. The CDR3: CASSGSGSSYEQYF. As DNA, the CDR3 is TGCGCCAGCAGTGGGTCGGGGAGCTCCTACGAGCAGTACTTC.

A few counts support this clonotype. The CDR3 sequence: CASRRTSGSLTQYF. The CDR3 bases are TGTGCCAGCAGACGAACTAGCGGTTCTCTGACCCAGTACTTC. The chain carries TRBV6-1 and TRBJ2-5, with 8 bases that match TRBD2. The trim removed 6 bases at V and 7 bases at J, leaving 10 bases unmatched. Germline V lookup: CDR1 MNHNS, CDR2 SASEGT. The CDR3 is 14 residues long.

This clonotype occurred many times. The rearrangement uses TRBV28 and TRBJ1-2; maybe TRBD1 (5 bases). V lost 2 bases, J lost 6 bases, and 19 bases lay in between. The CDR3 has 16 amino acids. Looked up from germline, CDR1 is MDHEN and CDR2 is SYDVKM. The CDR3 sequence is CASSLPGGGARNGYTF. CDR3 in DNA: TGTGCCAGCAGTTTACCCGGGGGAGGGGCCAGGAATGGCTACACCTTC.